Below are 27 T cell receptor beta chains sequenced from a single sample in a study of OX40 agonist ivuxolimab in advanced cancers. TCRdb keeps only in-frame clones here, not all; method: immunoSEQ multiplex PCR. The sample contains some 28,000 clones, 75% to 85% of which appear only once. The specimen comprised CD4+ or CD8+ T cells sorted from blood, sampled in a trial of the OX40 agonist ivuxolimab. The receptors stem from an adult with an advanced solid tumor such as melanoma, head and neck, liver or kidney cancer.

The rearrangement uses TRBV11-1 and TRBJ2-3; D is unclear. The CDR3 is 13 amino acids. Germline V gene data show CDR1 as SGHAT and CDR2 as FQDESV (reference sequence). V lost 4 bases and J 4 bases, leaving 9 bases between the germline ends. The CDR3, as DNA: TGTGCCAGCAGCTATACACAGTCAGATACGCAGTATTTT. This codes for CASSYTQSDTQYF.

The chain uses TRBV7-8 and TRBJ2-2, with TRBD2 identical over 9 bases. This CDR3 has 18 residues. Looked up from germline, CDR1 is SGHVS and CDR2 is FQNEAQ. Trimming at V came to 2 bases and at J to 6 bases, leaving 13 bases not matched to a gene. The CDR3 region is CASSLLGLAGLESGELFF. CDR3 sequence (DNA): TGTGCCAGCAGCTTATTAGGTCTAGCGGGGCTTGAATCCGGGGAGCTGTTTTTT. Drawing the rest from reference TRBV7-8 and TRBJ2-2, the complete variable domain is GAGVSQSPRYKVAKRGQDVALRCDPISGHVSLFWYQQALGQGPEFLTYFQNEAQLDKSGLPSDRFFAERPEGSVSTLKIQRTQQEDSAVYLCASSLLGLAGLESGELFFGEGSRLTVL.

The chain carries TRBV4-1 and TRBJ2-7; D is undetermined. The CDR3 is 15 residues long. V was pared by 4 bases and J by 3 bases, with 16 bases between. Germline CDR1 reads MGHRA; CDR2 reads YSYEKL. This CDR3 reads CASSPSGVLDYEQYF. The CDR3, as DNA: TGCGCCAGCAGCCCGTCAGGAGTGCTTGACTACGAGCAGTACTTC.

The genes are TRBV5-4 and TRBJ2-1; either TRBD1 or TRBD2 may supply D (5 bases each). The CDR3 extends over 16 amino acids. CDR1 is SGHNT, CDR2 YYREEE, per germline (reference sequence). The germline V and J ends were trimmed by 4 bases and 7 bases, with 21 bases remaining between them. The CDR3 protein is CASSTEPGPRKNEQFF. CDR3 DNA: TGTGCCAGCAGCACAGAACCGGGACCGAGAAAGAATGAGCAGTTCTTC.

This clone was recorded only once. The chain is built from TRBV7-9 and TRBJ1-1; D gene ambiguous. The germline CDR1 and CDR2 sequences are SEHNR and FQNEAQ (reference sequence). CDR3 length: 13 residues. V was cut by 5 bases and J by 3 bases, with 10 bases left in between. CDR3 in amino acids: CASSRPPDTEAFF. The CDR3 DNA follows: TGTGCCAGCAGCCGCCCGCCCGACACTGAAGCTTTCTTT.

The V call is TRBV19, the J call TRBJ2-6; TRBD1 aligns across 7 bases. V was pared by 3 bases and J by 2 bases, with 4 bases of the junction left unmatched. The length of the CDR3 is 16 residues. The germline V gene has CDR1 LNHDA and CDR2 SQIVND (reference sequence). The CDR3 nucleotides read TGTGCCAGTAGTATTAAGGGGGCGCCTGGGGCCAACGTCCTGACTTTC. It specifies CASSIKGAPGANVLTF. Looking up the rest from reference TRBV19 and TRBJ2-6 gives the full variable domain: DGGITQSPKYLFRKEGQNVTLSCEQNLNHDAMYWYRQDPGQGLRLIYYSQIVNDFQKGDIAEGYSVSREKKESFPLTVTSAQKNPTAFYLCASSIKGAPGANVLTFGAGSRLTVL.

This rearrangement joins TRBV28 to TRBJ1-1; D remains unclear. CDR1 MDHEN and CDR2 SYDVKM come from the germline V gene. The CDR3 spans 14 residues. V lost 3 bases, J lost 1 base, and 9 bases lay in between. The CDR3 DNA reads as TGTGCCAGCAGTTTTGTCGGACGGAACACTGAAGCTTTCTTT. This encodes CASSFVGRNTEAFF.

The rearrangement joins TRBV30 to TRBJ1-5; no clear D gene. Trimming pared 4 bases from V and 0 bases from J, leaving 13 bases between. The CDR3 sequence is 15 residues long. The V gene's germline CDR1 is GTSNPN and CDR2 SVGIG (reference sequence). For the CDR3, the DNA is TGTGCCTGGACCGCGGATTTCAATAGCAATCAGCCCCAGCATTTT. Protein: CAWTADFNSNQPQHF.

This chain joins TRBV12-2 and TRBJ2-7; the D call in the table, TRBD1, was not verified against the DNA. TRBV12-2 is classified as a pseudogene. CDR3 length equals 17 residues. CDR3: CASRSPQGPRGSYEQYF. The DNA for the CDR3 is TGTGCAAGTCGCTCCCCTCAAGGCCCTAGGGGCTCTTACGAGCAGTACTTC.

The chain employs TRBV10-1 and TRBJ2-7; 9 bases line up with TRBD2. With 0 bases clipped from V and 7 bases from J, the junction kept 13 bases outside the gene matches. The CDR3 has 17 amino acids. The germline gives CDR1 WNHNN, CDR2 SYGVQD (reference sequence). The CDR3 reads CASSESRGAGGLREQYF. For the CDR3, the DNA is TGCGCCAGCAGTGAGTCCCGCGGAGCGGGGGGATTACGGGAGCAGTACTTC.

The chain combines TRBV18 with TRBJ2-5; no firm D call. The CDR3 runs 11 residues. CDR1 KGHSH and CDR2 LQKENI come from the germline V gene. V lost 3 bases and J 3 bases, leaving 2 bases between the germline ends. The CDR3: CASSPEETQYF. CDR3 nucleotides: TGTGCCAGCTCACCGGAAGAGACCCAGTACTTC.

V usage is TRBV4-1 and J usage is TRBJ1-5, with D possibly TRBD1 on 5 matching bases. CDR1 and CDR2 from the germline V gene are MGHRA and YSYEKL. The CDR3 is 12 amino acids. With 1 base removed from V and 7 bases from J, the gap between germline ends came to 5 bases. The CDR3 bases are TGCGCCAGCAGCCAAGGGGGGCAGCCCCAGCATTTT. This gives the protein CASSQGGQPQHF.

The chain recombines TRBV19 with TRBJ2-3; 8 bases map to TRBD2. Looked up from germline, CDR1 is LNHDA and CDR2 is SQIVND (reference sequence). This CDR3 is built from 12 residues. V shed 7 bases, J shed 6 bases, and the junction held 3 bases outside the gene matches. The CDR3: CASKERGDTQYF. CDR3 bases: TGTGCCAGTAAGGAGCGGGGGGATACGCAGTATTTT.

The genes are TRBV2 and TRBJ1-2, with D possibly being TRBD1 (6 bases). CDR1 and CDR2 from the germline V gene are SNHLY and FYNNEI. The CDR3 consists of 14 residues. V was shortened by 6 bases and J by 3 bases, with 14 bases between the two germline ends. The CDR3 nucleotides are TGTGCCAGCAGCCCCATGGACAGCGACTATGGCTACACCTTC. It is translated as CASSPMDSDYGYTF.

The CDR3 reads CASSSKFSYEQYF. CDR3 DNA sequence: TGTGCCAGTAGTTCCAAGTTCTCCTACGAGCAGTACTTC. This chain links TRBV19 with TRBJ2-7, with D unclear. Germline V gives CDR1 LNHDA, CDR2 SQIVND (reference sequence). V lost 5 bases and J 0 bases, leaving 8 bases between the germline ends. This CDR3 is built from 13 residues.

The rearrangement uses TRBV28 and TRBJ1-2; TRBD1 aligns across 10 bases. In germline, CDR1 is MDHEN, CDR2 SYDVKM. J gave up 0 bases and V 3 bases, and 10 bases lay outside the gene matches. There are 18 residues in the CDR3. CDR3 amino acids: CASSLGQGRRGTNYGYTF. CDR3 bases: TGTGCCAGCAGTTTGGGACAGGGGCGGAGGGGTACTAACTATGGCTACACCTTC.

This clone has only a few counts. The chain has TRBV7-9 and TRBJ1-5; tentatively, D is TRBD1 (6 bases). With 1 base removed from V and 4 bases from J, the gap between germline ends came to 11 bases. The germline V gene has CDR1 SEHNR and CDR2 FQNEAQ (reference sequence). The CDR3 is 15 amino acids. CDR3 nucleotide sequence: TGTGCCAGCAGCTTAGATGGACAGAAGAATCAGCCCCAGCATTTT. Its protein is CASSLDGQKNQPQHF.

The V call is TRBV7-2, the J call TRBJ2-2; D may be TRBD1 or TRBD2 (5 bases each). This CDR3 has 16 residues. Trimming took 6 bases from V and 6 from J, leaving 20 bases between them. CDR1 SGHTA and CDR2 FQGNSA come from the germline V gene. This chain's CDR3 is CASSTGASVRPGELFF. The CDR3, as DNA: TGTGCCAGCAGTACCGGGGCCTCGGTACGCCCCGGGGAGCTGTTTTTT.

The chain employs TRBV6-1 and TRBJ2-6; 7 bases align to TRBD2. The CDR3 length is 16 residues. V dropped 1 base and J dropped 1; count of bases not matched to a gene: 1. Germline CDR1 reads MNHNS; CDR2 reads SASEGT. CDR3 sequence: CASSEGGGSGANVLTF. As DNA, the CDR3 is TGTGCCAGCAGTGAAGGGGGAGGGTCTGGGGCCAACGTCCTGACTTTC.

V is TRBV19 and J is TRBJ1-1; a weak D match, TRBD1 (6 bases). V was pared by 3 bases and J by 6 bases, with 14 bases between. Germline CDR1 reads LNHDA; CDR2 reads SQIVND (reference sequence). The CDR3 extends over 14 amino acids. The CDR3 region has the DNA TGTGCCAGTAGTATTCAACAGGGTCAATCTGAAGCTTTCTTT. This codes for CASSIQQGQSEAFF.

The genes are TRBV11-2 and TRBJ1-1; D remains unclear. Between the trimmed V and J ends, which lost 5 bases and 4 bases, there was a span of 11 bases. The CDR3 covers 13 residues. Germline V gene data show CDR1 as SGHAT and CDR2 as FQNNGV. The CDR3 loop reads CASSPTVGTEAFF. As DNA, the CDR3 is TGTGCCAGCAGCCCGACCGTGGGCACTGAAGCTTTCTTT.

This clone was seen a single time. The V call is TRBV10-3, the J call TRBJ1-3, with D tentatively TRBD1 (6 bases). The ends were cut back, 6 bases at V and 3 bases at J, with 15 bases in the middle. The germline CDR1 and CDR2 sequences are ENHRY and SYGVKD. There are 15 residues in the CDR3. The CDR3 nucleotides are TGTGCCATCAGCCCTTGGGGGGCGGGTGGAAACACCATATATTTT. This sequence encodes CAISPWGAGGNTIYF.

DNA of the CDR3: TGCGCCAGCAGCTTGTCCGGGGGGGCCATAGATACGCAGTATTTT. Amino acid sequence: CASSLSGGAIDTQYF. The rearrangement links TRBV5-1 to TRBJ2-3; 8 bases line up with TRBD2. V was pared by 1 base and J by 5 bases, with 6 bases of the junction left unmatched. CDR1 SGHRS and CDR2 YFSETQ come from the germline V gene. The CDR3 has 15 residues.

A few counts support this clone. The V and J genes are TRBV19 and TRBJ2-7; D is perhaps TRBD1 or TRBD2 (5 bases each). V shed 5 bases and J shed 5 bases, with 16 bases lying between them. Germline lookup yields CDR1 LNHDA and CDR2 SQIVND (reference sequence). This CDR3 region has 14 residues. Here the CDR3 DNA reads TGTGCCAGTAGTTTTCAGGGACCCAGGGACGAGCAGTACTTC. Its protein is CASSFQGPRDEQYF.

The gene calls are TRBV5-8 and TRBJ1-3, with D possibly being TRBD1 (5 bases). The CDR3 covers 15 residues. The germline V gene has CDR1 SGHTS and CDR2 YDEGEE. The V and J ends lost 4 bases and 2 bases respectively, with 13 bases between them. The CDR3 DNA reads TGTGCCAGCAGCCCTACGAAGGGGCCTGGAAACACCATATATTTT. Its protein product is CASSPTKGPGNTIYF.

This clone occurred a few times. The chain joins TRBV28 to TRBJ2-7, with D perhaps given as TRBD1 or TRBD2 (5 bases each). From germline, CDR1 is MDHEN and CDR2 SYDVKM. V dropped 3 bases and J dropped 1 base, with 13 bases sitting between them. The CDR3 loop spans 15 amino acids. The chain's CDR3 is CASSLTRDLSYEQYF. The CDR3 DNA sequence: TGTGCCAGCAGTTTGACAAGGGACCTATCCTACGAGCAGTACTTC.

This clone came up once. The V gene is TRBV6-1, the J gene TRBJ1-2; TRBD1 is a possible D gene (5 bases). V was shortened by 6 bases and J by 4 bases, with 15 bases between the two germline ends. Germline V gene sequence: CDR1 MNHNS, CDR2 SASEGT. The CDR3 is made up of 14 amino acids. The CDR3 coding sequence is TGTGCCAGCAGCGATGGACGGGGGGTCTATGGCTACACCTTC. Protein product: CASSDGRGVYGYTF.